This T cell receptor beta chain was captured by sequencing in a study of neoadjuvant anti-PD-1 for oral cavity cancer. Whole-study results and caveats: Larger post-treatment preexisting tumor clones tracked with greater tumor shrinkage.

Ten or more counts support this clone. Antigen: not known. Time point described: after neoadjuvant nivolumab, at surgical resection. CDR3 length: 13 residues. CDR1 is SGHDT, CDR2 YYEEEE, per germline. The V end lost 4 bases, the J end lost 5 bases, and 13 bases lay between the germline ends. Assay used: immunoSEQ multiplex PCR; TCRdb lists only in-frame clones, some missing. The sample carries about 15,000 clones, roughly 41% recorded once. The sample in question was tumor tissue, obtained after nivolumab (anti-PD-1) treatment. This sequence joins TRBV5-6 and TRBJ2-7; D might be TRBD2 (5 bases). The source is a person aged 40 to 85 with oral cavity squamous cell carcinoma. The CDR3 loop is CASSRGDFHEQYF. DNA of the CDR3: TGTGCCAGCAGCCGGGGAGACTTCCACGAGCAGTACTTC. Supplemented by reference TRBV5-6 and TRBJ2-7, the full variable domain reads DAGVTQSPTHLIKTRGQQVTLRCSPKSGHDTVSWYQQALGQGPQFIFQYYEEEERQRGNFPDRFSGHQFPNYSSELNVNALLLGDSALYLCASSRGDFHEQYFGPGTRLTVT.